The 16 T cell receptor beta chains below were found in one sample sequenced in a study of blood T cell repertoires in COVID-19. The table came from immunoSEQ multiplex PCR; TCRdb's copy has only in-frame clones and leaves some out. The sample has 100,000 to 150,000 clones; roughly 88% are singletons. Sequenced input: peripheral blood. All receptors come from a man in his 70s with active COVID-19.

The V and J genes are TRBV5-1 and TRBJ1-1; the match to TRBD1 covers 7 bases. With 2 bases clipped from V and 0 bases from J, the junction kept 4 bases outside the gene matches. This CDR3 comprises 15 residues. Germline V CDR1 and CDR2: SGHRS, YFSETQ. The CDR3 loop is CASSLIQGMNTEAFF. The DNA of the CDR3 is TGCGCCAGCAGCTTAATACAGGGGATGAACACTGAAGCTTTCTTT.

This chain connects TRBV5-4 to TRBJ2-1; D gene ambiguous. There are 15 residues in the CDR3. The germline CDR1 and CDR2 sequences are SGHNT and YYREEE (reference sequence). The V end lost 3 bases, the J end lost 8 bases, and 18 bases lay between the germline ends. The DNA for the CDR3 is TGTGCCAGCAGCTCGCCTAGGAGCCTCGGCGATGAGCAGTTCTTC. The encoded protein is CASSSPRSLGDEQFF.

DNA for the CDR3: TGTGCCAGCAGCCTGGAGTATACAGGGGTCGGTTCCTACGAGCAGTACTTC. Translated: CASSLEYTGVGSYEQYF. This sequence joins TRBV4-2 and TRBJ2-7, with 7 bases identical to TRBD1. In germline, CDR1 is LGHNA, CDR2 YNFKEQ. The CDR3 loop spans 17 amino acids. Losses at the gene ends were 4 bases for V and 1 base for J; bases not matched to a gene: 13.

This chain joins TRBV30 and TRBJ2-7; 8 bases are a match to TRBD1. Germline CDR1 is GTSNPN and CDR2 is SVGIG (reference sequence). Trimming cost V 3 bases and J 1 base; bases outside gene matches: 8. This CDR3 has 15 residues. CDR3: CAWRDQGAKSYEQYF. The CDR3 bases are TGTGCCTGGAGGGACCAGGGGGCTAAGTCCTACGAGCAGTACTTC. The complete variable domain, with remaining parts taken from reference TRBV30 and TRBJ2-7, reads SQTIHQWPATLVQPVGSPLSLECTVEGTSNPNLYWYRQAAGRGLQLLFYSVGIGQISSEVPQNLSASRPQDRQFILSSKKLLLSDSGFYLCAWRDQGAKSYEQYFGPGTRLTVT.

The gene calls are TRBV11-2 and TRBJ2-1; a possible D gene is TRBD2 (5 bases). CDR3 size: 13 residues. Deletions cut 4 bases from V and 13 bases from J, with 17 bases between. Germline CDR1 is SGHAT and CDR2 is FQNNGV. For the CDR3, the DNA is TGTGCCAGCAGCTCCTCTAGCCGCCCTAGACAGTTCTTC. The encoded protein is CASSSSSRPRQFF.

CDR3 protein: CASSRNAGSVAKNIQYF. As DNA, the CDR3 is TGTGCCAGCAGCCGGAACGCGGGCAGCGTAGCCAAAAACATTCAGTACTTC. The chain joins TRBV5-6 to TRBJ2-4; TRBD2 might be the D (5 bases). Germline loops: CDR1 SGHDT, CDR2 YYEEEE. The ends were cut back, 4 bases at V and 0 bases at J, with 17 bases in the middle. The CDR3 extends over 17 amino acids.

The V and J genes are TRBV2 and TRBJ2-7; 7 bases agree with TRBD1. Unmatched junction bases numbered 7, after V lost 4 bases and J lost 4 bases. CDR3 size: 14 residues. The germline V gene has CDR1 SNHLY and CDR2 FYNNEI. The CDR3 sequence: CASSAQGKGYEQYF. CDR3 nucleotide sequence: TGTGCCAGCAGTGCACAGGGGAAGGGATACGAGCAGTACTTC.

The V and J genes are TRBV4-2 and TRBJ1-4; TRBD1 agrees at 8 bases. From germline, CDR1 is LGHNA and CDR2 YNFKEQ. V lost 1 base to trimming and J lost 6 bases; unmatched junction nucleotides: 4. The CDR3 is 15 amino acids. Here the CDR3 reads CASSQAAQGDEKLFF. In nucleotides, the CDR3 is TGTGCCAGCAGCCAAGCTGCACAGGGGGATGAAAAACTGTTTTTT.

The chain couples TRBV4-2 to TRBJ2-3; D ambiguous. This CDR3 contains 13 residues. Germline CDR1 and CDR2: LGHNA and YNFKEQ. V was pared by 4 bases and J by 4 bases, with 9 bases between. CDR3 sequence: CASSLPQADTQYF. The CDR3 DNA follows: TGTGCCAGCAGCCTCCCCCAGGCAGATACGCAGTATTTT.

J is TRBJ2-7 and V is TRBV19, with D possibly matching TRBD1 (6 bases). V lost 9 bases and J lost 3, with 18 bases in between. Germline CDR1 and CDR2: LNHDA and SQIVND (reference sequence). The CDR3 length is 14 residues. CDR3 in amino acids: CASSPTGLNYEQYF. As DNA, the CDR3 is TGTGCCAGCAGTCCTACAGGGCTCAACTACGAGCAGTACTTC. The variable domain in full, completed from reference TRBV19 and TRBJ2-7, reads DGGITQSPKYLFRKEGQNVTLSCEQNLNHDAMYWYRQDPGQGLRLIYYSQIVNDFQKGDIAEGYSVSREKKESFPLTVTSAQKNPTAFYLCASSPTGLNYEQYFGPGTRLTVT.

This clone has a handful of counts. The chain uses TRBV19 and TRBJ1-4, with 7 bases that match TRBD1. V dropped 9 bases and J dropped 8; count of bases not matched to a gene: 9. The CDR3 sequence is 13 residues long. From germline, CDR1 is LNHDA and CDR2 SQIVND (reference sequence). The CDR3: CASARNRGEKLFF. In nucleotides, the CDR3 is TGTGCCAGCGCTCGGAACAGGGGAGAAAAACTGTTTTTT.

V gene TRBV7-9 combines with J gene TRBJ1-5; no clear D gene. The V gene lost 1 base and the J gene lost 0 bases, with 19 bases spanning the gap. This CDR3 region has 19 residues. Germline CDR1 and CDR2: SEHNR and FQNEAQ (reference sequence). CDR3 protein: CASSLGLENSINSNQPQHF. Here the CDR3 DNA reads TGTGCCAGCAGCTTAGGTCTAGAGAACTCCATCAATAGCAATCAGCCCCAGCATTTT.

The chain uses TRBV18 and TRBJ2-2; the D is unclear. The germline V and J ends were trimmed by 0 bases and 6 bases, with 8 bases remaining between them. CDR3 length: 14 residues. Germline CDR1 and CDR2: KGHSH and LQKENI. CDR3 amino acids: CASSPPGGPGELFF. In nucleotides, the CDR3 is TGTGCCAGCTCACCACCCGGCGGCCCCGGGGAGCTGTTTTTT. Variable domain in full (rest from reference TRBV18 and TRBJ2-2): NAGVMQNPRHLVRRRGQEARLRCSPMKGHSHVYWYRQLPEEGLKFMVYLQKENIIDESGMPKERFSAEFPKEGPSILRIQQVVRGDSAAYFCASSPPGGPGELFFGEGSRLTVL.

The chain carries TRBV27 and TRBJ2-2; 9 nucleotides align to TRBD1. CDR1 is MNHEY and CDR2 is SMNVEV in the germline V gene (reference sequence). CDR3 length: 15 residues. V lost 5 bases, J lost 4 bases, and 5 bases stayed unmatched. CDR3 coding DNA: TGTGCCAGCAGTGCAGTGACAGGGGGCACCGGGGAGCTGTTTTTT. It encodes CASSAVTGGTGELFF.

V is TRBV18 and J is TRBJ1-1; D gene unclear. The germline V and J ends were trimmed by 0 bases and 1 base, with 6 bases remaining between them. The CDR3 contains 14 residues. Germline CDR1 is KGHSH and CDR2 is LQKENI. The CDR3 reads CASSPPSGNTEAFF. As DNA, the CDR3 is TGTGCCAGCTCACCACCGTCGGGGAACACTGAAGCTTTCTTT.

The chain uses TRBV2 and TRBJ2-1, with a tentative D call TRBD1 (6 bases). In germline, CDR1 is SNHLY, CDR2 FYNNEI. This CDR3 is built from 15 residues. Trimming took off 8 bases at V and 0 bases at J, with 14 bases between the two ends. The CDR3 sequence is CASSSGTLSYNEQFF. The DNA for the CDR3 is TGTGCCAGCTCTTCCGGGACACTCTCCTACAATGAGCAGTTCTTC. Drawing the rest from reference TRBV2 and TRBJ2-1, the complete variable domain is EPEVTQTPSHQVTQMGQEVILRCVPISNHLYFYWYRQILGQKVEFLVSFYNNEISEKSEIFDDQFSVERPDGSNFTLKIRSTKLEDSAMYFCASSSGTLSYNEQFFGPGTRLTVL.